Detailed here is one TCR beta chain. The data were produced by immunoSEQ multiplex PCR, yet TCRdb's version contains in-frame clones alone and is incomplete. Altogether some 96,000 clones are present, over 75% being singletons, with the ten largest covering roughly 7.4%. The sample originates from a study of blood T cell repertoires in COVID-19. Overall study context: The study drew acute and convalescent COVID-19 samples from the United States, Italy and Spain. The analysed material was cDNA or gDNA that came from T cells, B-cell-depleted T cells, or PBMCs.

Trimming removed 3 bases at V and 4 bases at J, with 10 bases between. This CDR3 has 14 residues. Germline values: CDR1 SNHLY, CDR2 FYNNEI. The chain employs TRBV2 and TRBJ1-5, with D unclear. This clonotype originated in a man aged 25-45 years in a cohort sampled during active COVID-19. Sequenced: peripheral blood. The DNA of the CDR3 is TGTGCCAGCAGTGATTCGTACGGTAATCAGCCCCAGCATTTT. Encoded protein: CASSDSYGNQPQHF.